This entry lists 19 T cell receptor beta chains sequenced from one sample in a study of cytomegalovirus exposure and HLA in healthy donors. The PCR made use of 60 Vbeta and 13 Jbeta primers. Generated by immunoSEQ multiplex PCR, the TCRdb table keeps only in-frame clones and is missing some. The sample yields 250,000 to 350,000 clones, just over 85% seen once. Sequencing used PBMCs. These receptors all come from a man aged 40-49 years in good health and CMV-seropositive.

This chain connects TRBV6-5 to TRBJ2-1; perhaps TRBD2 as D (5 bases). V lost 0 bases and J 0 bases, leaving 6 bases between the germline ends. Germline V gene data show CDR1 as MNHEY and CDR2 as SVGAGI. The CDR3 runs to 15 residues. The CDR3 bases are TGTGCCAGCAGTTACTCGAGGGCCTCCTACAATGAGCAGTTCTTC. Its protein is CASSYSRASYNEQFF.

This sequence joins TRBV11-3 and TRBJ2-1, with unresolved D. The germline V gene has CDR1 SGHNT and CDR2 YENEEA. V was shortened by 0 bases and J by 10 bases, with 7 bases between the two germline ends. The CDR3 runs 12 residues. The CDR3 loop reads CASSLDFGEQFF. Here the CDR3 DNA reads TGTGCCAGCAGCTTAGACTTCGGGGAGCAGTTCTTC. The full variable domain, with the rest looked up from reference TRBV11-3 and TRBJ2-1, is EAGVVQSPRYKIIEKKQPVAFWCNPISGHNTLYWYLQNLGQGPELLIRYENEEAVDDSQLPKDRFSAERLKGVDSTLKIQPAELGDSAVYLCASSLDFGEQFFGPGTRLTVL.

The chain employs TRBV29-1 and TRBJ2-7; D uncertain. Trimming removed 6 bases at V and 1 base at J, with 10 bases between. CDR1 is SQVTM and CDR2 is ANQGSEA in the germline V gene. The CDR3 is 12 residues long. CDR3 protein: CSVKTSSYEQYF. CDR3 coding DNA: TGCAGCGTGAAGACATCATCCTACGAGCAGTACTTC.

The CDR3 sequence: CATGLVEGYEKLFF. The CDR3 DNA reads as TGTGCCACCGGCCTAGTAGAAGGCTACGAAAAACTGTTTTTT. The V call is TRBV10-3, the J call TRBJ1-4; D is undetermined. V lost 10 bases, J lost 8 bases, and 20 bases lay in between. The CDR3 loop spans 14 amino acids. Germline values: CDR1 ENHRY, CDR2 SYGVKD.

With respect to this clone: Its ends do not fully match the called genes, so a read error is possible. V gene TRBV6-1 combines with J gene TRBJ2-3; 8 bases are shared with TRBD2. This CDR3 has 14 residues. The germline CDR1 and CDR2 sequences are MNHNS and SASEGT. CDR3 nucleotides: TGTGTCAGCGGGCGCAGCGGGAGATGGGATACGCAGTATTTT. Translation: CVSGRSGRWDTQYF.

The chain combines TRBV7-3 with TRBJ2-2, with 13 bases that match TRBD2. This CDR3 spans 17 amino acids. Unmatched junction bases numbered 10, after V lost 5 bases and J lost 7 bases. Germline V gene lookup returns CDR1 SGHTA and CDR2 FQGTGA. This chain's CDR3 is CASSPRGLAGDLGELFF. The CDR3 nucleotides are TGTGCCAGCAGCCCACGAGGACTAGCGGGAGACCTCGGGGAGCTGTTTTTT.

The chain has TRBV11-2 and TRBJ1-6; 8 bases map to TRBD1. V gave up 0 bases and J gave up 7 bases; unmatched junction bases: 14. CDR1 and CDR2 from the germline V gene are SGHAT and FQNNGV. This CDR3 has 19 residues. This chain's CDR3 is CASSLDPPDRVKENSPLHF. The CDR3 DNA is TGTGCCAGCAGCTTAGATCCCCCGGACAGGGTGAAAGAAAATTCACCCCTCCACTTT. Drawing the rest from reference TRBV11-2 and TRBJ1-6, the complete variable domain is EAGVAQSPRYKIIEKRQSVAFWCNPISGHATLYWYQQILGQGPKLLIQFQNNGVVDDSQLPKDRFSAERLKGVDSTLKIQPAKLEDSAVYLCASSLDPPDRVKENSPLHFGNGTRLTVT.

This chain joins TRBV4-1 and TRBJ2-5; 11 nucleotides line up with TRBD2. The end of the DNA fits TRBJ2-7 better, so the J call may be wrong. Germline-derived CDR1 and CDR2 are MGHRA and YSYEKL. The length of the CDR3 is 14 residues. The CDR3 loop is CASSLLAGAYEQYF. CDR3 sequence (DNA): TGCGCCAGCAGCCTACTAGCGGGAGCCTACGAGCAGTACTTC.

The sample holds a few counts of this clone. V usage is TRBV11-2 and J usage is TRBJ2-3; D unclear. Per germline, CDR1 SGHAT and CDR2 FQNNGV. This CDR3 contains 13 residues. Trimming took 8 bases from V and 4 from J, leaving 13 bases between them. This CDR3 is CASGITRPDTQYF. In nucleotides, the CDR3 is TGTGCCAGCGGTATAACACGCCCAGATACGCAGTATTTT.

Regarding this clone: One end of the junction is discordant with germline, which a read error may explain. The chain has TRBV6-5 and TRBJ2-7; 10 nucleotides align to TRBD2. The CDR3 is 15 residues long. The germline CDR1 and CDR2 sequences are MNHEY and SVGAGI. CDR3 in amino acids: CASSYSGRNSYERYF. Written as DNA, the CDR3 is TGTGCCAGCAGCTATAGCGGGAGGAACTCCTACGAGCGGTACTTC.

V and J are TRBV6-5 and TRBJ2-3; possibly TRBD1 for D (6 bases). CDR3 length equals 14 residues. V was shortened by 7 bases and J by 1 base, with 12 bases between the two germline ends. The V gene's germline CDR1 is MNHEY and CDR2 SVGAGI. CDR3 protein: CASTGAGGTDTQYF. The CDR3 DNA reads as TGTGCCAGCACAGGGGCAGGAGGCACAGATACGCAGTATTTT.

The chain carries TRBV15 and TRBJ2-7; 11 nucleotides match TRBD2. The CDR3 is made up of 17 amino acids. CDR1 LNHNV and CDR2 YYDKDF come from the germline V gene (reference sequence). J gave up 2 bases and V 0 bases, and 6 bases lay outside the gene matches. The CDR3 loop is CATSREGTSGRAYEQYF. CDR3 nucleotides: TGTGCCACCAGCAGAGAAGGTACTAGCGGGAGAGCCTACGAGCAGTACTTC.

This chain uses TRBV29-1 with TRBJ2-5; D gene ambiguous. Trimming removed 2 bases at V and 4 bases at J, with 11 bases between. This CDR3 is 13 amino acids long. Germline V gene sequence: CDR1 SQVTM, CDR2 ANQGSEA. CDR3 nucleotides: TGCAGCGTTGAACCTCCTGAGCGAGAGACCCAGTACTTC. Translating it yields CSVEPPERETQYF.

The chain links TRBV7-6 to TRBJ2-3, with 7 bases identical to TRBD1. Per germline, CDR1 SGHVS and CDR2 FNYEAQ. J gave up 6 bases and V 3 bases, and 15 bases lay outside the gene matches. This CDR3 is 17 amino acids long. The CDR3 region has the DNA TGTGCCAGCAGCTTGGTAGACAGGGCCACCCCAGGGGATACGCAGTATTTT. Translation: CASSLVDRATPGDTQYF. The full variable domain, with the rest looked up from reference TRBV7-6 and TRBJ2-3, is GAGVSQSPRYKVTKRGQDVALRCDPISGHVSLYWYRQALGQGPEFLTYFNYEAQQDKSGLPNDRFSAERPEGSISTLTIQRTEQRDSAMYRCASSLVDRATPGDTQYFGPGTRLTVL.

CDR3 loop: CASSATGKGGYTF. Here the CDR3 DNA reads TGTGCCAGCAGCGCGACAGGGAAAGGAGGCTACACCTTC. This sequence joins TRBV7-9 and TRBJ1-2; 7 bases are shared with TRBD1. The CDR3 has 13 amino acids. Losses at the gene ends were 5 bases for V and 8 bases for J; bases not matched to a gene: 8. Looked up from germline, CDR1 is SEHNR and CDR2 is FQNEAQ (reference sequence). Based on the CDR3 plus reference TRBV7-9 and TRBJ1-2, the full variable domain is DTGVSQNPRHKITKRGQNVTFRCDPISEHNRLYWYRQTLGQGPEFLTYFQNEAQLEKSRLLSDRFSAERPKGSFSTLEIQRTEQGDSAMYLCASSATGKGGYTFGSGTRLTVV.

The chain employs TRBV5-1 and TRBJ2-2, with a possible D match to TRBD1 (6 bases). CDR1 is SGHRS and CDR2 is YFSETQ in the germline V gene. This CDR3 has 14 amino acids. With 3 bases removed from V and 3 bases from J, the gap between germline ends came to 9 bases. The CDR3 DNA follows: TGCGCCAGCAGCTACGGACAGCACACCGGGGAGCTGTTTTTT. This gives the protein CASSYGQHTGELFF.

The V gene is TRBV11-3, the J gene TRBJ2-7, with unresolved D. Germline V gene sequence: CDR1 SGHNT, CDR2 YENEEA. The CDR3 runs 13 residues. V was pared by 1 base and J by 3 bases, with 7 bases between. In DNA form, the CDR3 reads TGTGCCAGCAGCTTAGCCCCCAGCTACGAGCAGTACTTC. Translated, it gives CASSLAPSYEQYF. The complete variable domain, with remaining parts taken from reference TRBV11-3 and TRBJ2-7, reads EAGVVQSPRYKIIEKKQPVAFWCNPISGHNTLYWYLQNLGQGPELLIRYENEEAVDDSQLPKDRFSAERLKGVDSTLKIQPAELGDSAVYLCASSLAPSYEQYFGPGTRLTVT.

V and J are TRBV28 and TRBJ2-1, with 7 bases aligning to TRBD1. V lost 1 base, J lost 14 bases, and 5 bases stayed unmatched. The germline V gene encodes CDR1 MDHEN and CDR2 SYDVKM. The CDR3 has 12 amino acids. CDR3 DNA sequence: TGTGCCAGCAGTTTATTCGGCAGGGGGAAGTTCTTC. This gives the protein CASSLFGRGKFF.

This clone was seen only a few times. The V gene is TRBV4-2, the J gene TRBJ1-5; D is unresolved. Germline V gene data show CDR1 as LGHNA and CDR2 as YNFKEQ. The CDR3 has 13 residues. V was cut by 0 bases and J by 4 bases, with 4 bases left in between. The CDR3 sequence is CASSQDENQPQHF. The CDR3 DNA reads as TGTGCCAGCAGCCAAGATGAGAATCAGCCCCAGCATTTT.